This T cell receptor beta chain was captured in a study of CD8 T cells in ankylosing spondylitis. A few counts support this clonotype. Via MiXCR, TCRdb re-called the 5' RACE reads, giving one row per CDR3 protein. This sample has around 300,000 distinct CDR3 sequences, with 11% found just once. The CDR3 has 18 amino acids. From germline, CDR1 is SGHDN and CDR2 FVKESK. V was shortened by 0 bases and J by 3 bases, with 17 bases between the two germline ends. The sequence was collected from a female donor with ankylosing spondylitis or in good health (not recorded which). The rearrangement links TRBV14 to TRBJ2-2; TRBD1 is a possible D gene (7 bases). The specimen was blood, either unsorted or a sorted T cell fraction (not recorded which). CDR3 region: CASSQDAGQRFHTGELFF. The CDR3, as DNA: TGTGCCAGCAGCCAAGATGCGGGACAGCGGTTCCACACCGGGGAGCTGTTTTTT.